This T cell receptor beta chain stems from a study of shared clonotypes between healthy human individuals. Background on the study: The cohort comprised a couple of women and a few men. Their ages spanned 18 to 49 years. Study-level results: The study found about 5% of naive CD4 clonotypes shared across several donors. The four-donor shared clonotypes exceeded non-shared clonotypes in generation probability, with non-shared ones scoring lower.

This clone showed up just once. The antigen is undetermined. Assay execution proceeded at the deep level. Clones were read by immunoSEQ multiplex PCR, and TCRdb kept only the in-frame ones, dropping some. The repertoire consists of 550,000 to 850,000 clones, with 72% occurring once and the leading ten covering approximately 2%. Germline CDR1 and CDR2: MNHEY and SVGAGI. With 7 bases removed from V and 5 bases from J, the gap between germline ends came to 17 bases. The CDR3 loop spans 14 amino acids. The chain links TRBV6-5 to TRBJ1-1; D may be TRBD1 (5 bases). This receptor was identified in a woman aged 25 to 39 in good health. The sample was memory CD4+ T cells sorted from blood. Sample subset: CD45RA-negative fraction. CDR3 loop: CASILQGSGTEAFF. The CDR3 nucleotides read TGTGCCAGCATCCTTCAGGGTTCAGGGACTGAAGCTTTCTTT.